Shown below are 7 T cell receptor beta chains from a single sample sequenced in a study of blood T cell repertoires in COVID-19. Libraries were prepared by immunoSEQ multiplex PCR; TCRdb keeps only in-frame clonotypes and omits some of them. In the table there are around 190,000 clones, 70% to 90% of which are singletons. Material for sequencing was peripheral blood. These receptors all come from a woman aged 80 or over with acute or convalescent COVID-19.

The V and J genes are TRBV5-1 and TRBJ1-1; 10 bases are a match to TRBD1. The germline gives CDR1 SGHRS, CDR2 YFSETQ. This CDR3 contains 15 residues. The V gene end was trimmed by 4 bases and the J gene end by 2 bases; junction bases not matched to a gene: 5. The CDR3 sequence: CASSPGDRGNTEAFF. CDR3 in DNA: TGCGCCAGCAGCCCAGGGGACAGGGGAAACACTGAAGCTTTCTTT. Using reference TRBV5-1 and TRBJ1-1 for the parts outside the CDR3, the full variable domain is KAGVTQTPRYLIKTRGQQVTLSCSPISGHRSVSWYQQTPGQGLQFLFEYFSETQRNKGNFPGRFSGRQFSNSRSEMNVSTLELGDSALYLCASSPGDRGNTEAFFGQGTRLTVV.

This chain uses TRBV28 with TRBJ1-5; D remains unclear. CDR3 length: 12 amino acids. The V end was cut by 3 bases, the J end by 6 bases, with 6 bases between. Germline V lookup: CDR1 MDHEN, CDR2 SYDVKM. CDR3 DNA sequence: TGTGCCAGCAGTTTCGGTGGTCAGCCCCAGCATTTT. As protein: CASSFGGQPQHF.

V gene TRBV28 combines with J gene TRBJ1-2, with 8 bases fitting TRBD1. The germline gives CDR1 MDHEN, CDR2 SYDVKM. V dropped 6 bases and J dropped 4; count of bases not matched to a gene: 16. The CDR3 runs 17 residues. The CDR3 DNA sequence: TGTGCCAGCAGGTCCGGGACAGGCGGTTCCGGTACCTATGGCTACACCTTC. Residues: CASRSGTGGSGTYGYTF.

J is TRBJ2-1 and V is TRBV4-3, with D perhaps matching TRBD2 (6 bases). V dropped 0 bases and J dropped 5 bases, with 14 bases sitting between them. This CDR3 has 16 residues. Germline CDR1 is LGHNA and CDR2 is YSLEER. CDR3 sequence: CASSQDWRELNNEQFF. As DNA, the CDR3 is TGCGCCAGCAGCCAAGATTGGAGGGAGTTGAACAATGAGCAGTTCTTC.

The CDR3 DNA is TGTGCCAGCAGCCAAGATGAGCGGGGCAGGGAGCAGTACTTC. Translated: CASSQDERGREQYF. The chain carries TRBV3-1 (or the pseudogene TRBV3-2) and TRBJ2-7; TRBD2 agrees at 7 bases. The CDR3 runs to 14 residues. Germline CDR1 LGHDT, CDR2 YNNKEL (reference sequence). V dropped 0 bases and J dropped 7; count of bases not matched to a gene: 6.

This chain links TRBV4-3 with TRBJ1-6, with D possibly being TRBD1 (6 bases). This CDR3 region has 19 residues. V shed 0 bases and J shed 5 bases, with 20 bases lying between them. Germline CDR1 and CDR2: LGHNA and YSLEER. The CDR3 is CASSQDEQGSVANNSPLHF. The CDR3 coding sequence is TGCGCCAGCAGCCAAGATGAACAGGGATCCGTCGCGAATAATTCACCCCTCCACTTT.

V usage is TRBV30 and J usage is TRBJ1-2, with D perhaps TRBD1 (5 bases). This CDR3 has 11 amino acids. Trimming cost V 4 bases and J 7 bases, with 10 bases left between them. Germline CDR1 and CDR2: GTSNPN and SVGIG (reference sequence). This CDR3 is CAWTSGGGYTF. CDR3 coding DNA: TGTGCCTGGACCTCCGGGGGTGGCTACACCTTC.